This T cell receptor beta chain originates from a study of T cell clones after liver transplantation. Overall study results and limits: Circulating graft-donor-reactive CD4 TCRbeta sequences fell significantly post-transplant in most of the 8 subjects.

This table comes from immunoSEQ multiplex PCR, and its TCRdb copy is limited to in-frame clones, with some not included. Of around 120,000 clones detected, 90% appear once; the ten largest clones hold 0.83%. With 0 bases clipped from V and 7 bases from J, the junction kept 4 bases outside the gene matches. There are 14 residues in the CDR3. From germline, CDR1 is SSHAT and CDR2 FNYEAQ (reference sequence). About this clone: Its antigen remains unknown.

The sequence derives from a human patient who received a liver transplant. Some T cells may have originated in the graft donor. The rearrangement joins TRBV7-7 to TRBJ2-3; 7 nucleotides match TRBD2. Source: CD4+ T cells from blood, taken 12 months after liver transplant. The CDR3 loop is CASSLARGSNTQYF. In DNA, the CDR3 is TGTGCCAGCAGCTTAGCCCGCGGGAGTAATACGCAGTATTTT.